A selection of T cell receptor beta chains follows, all from one sample in a study of T cell responses to AZD1222 COVID-19 vaccine. The protocol was immunoSEQ multiplex PCR, while the TCRdb copy is restricted to in-frame clones and leaves out a portion. The sample carries 75,000 to 100,000 clones, roughly nine tenths recorded once. The sequenced sample was peripheral blood, obtained on day 0 of AZD1222 vaccination. Receptors originate from an adult in good health. The CDR3 runs from the conserved cysteine through the conserved F or W. D genes are given only for firm matches. Clone size is given for some rows only: seen once, a few or many times, or a class if the clone is expanded.

cdr3_nt,cdr3_aa,v_call,clone_size,j_call,d_call
TGTGCCAGCAGCTCTCCGGGATCGCGGGGTGGTAATCAGCCCCAGCATTTT,CASSSPGSRGGNQPQHF,TRBV28,NA,TRBJ1-5,NA
TGTGCCAGCAGCTTAGAGGGGAGGAGGGATTCACCCCTCCACTTT,CASSLEGRRDSPLHF,TRBV7-9,NA,TRBJ1-6,NA
TGTGCCAGCAGCCAAGATCCCGCGGGGAGCTCCTACAATGAGCAGTTCTTC,CASSQDPAGSSYNEQFF,TRBV3-1/TRBV3-2,NA,TRBJ2-1,NA
TGTGCCAGCAGTACTCTTAGGGAGCAGTACTTC,CASSTLREQYF,TRBV25-1,NA,TRBJ2-7,NA
TGTGCCAGCAGCCGGGACAGGGGGCACCAAGAGACCCAGTACTTC,CASSRDRGHQETQYF,TRBV2,NA,TRBJ2-5,TRBD1
TGTGCCAGCAGTACCAAGCGGGTGGCCTACAATGAGCAGTTCTTC,CASSTKRVAYNEQFF,TRBV6-5,once,TRBJ2-1,NA
TGTGCCAGTAGTGTCCGCCCGGGACAGAGACAAGAGACCCAGTACTTC,CASSVRPGQRQETQYF,TRBV19,NA,TRBJ2-5,TRBD1
TGCAGCGTTGAAGTAACTGGGTTCTACGAGCAGTACTTC,CSVEVTGFYEQYF,TRBV29-1,NA,TRBJ2-7,NA
TGTGCCAGCAGTTTAGTGATGCCGAACACCGGGGAGCTGTTTTTT,CASSLVMPNTGELFF,TRBV27,NA,TRBJ2-2,NA
TGTGCCAGCATGGGACAGCTTAATGAAAAACTGTTTTTT,CASMGQLNEKLFF,TRBV28,once,TRBJ1-4,TRBD1
TGTGCCAGCAGCTTAATCCAGAACACTGAAGCTTTCTTT,CASSLIQNTEAFF,TRBV7-8,once,TRBJ1-1,NA
TGCGCCAGCAGCCGAGACAGCGGTCGGACACCCGGGGAGCTGTTTTTT,CASSRDSGRTPGELFF,TRBV4-1,NA,TRBJ2-2,NA
TGCAGCGTCTCCGGGACAGGGTTCGGGGAGCTGTTTTTT,CSVSGTGFGELFF,TRBV29-1,NA,TRBJ2-2,TRBD1
TGTGCCAGCAGCTTCGTTCTTGCCCTGGGGGCAGATACGCAGTATTTT,CASSFVLALGADTQYF,TRBV7-9,NA,TRBJ2-3,NA
TGCGCCAGCAGCCAAGAATTATTAGCGGGAGGGCGGGCCAAAAACATTCAGTACTTC,CASSQELLAGGRAKNIQYF,TRBV4-3,NA,TRBJ2-4,TRBD2
TGTGCCAGTAGTATAGAGGGGGGGTATAGCAATCAGCCCCAGCATTTT,CASSIEGGYSNQPQHF,TRBV19,once,TRBJ1-5,NA
TGTGCCAGCAGTTTAGGGGACAGACGGGGCTACACCTTC,CASSLGDRRGYTF,TRBV12-3/TRBV12-4,NA,TRBJ1-2,TRBD1
TGTGCCAGCAGCCGCAGGGGGCGAGAGCAGTACTTC,CASSRRGREQYF,TRBV7-9,NA,TRBJ2-7,TRBD1
TGCGCCAGCAGCCACCGGGGGGCCGGGGTGAACACCGGGGAGCTGTTTTTT,CASSHRGAGVNTGELFF,TRBV4-1,NA,TRBJ2-2,NA
TGTGCCAGCAGCCCCGGGACAGGGCCGACGAACACCATATATTTT,CASSPGTGPTNTIYF,TRBV7-9,NA,TRBJ1-3,TRBD1
TGTGCCAGTAGTTGGCGGGAGGGGGCAGATACGCAGTATTTT,CASSWREGADTQYF,TRBV19,NA,TRBJ2-3,TRBD2
TGTGCCAGCCAGCTCGGACCTAACACTGAAGCTTTCTTT,CASQLGPNTEAFF,TRBV5-6,NA,TRBJ1-1,NA
TGTGCCAGCAGTAGGACGGCCCGGACAGGAGATTTGTTGTATTTT,CASSRTARTGDLLYF,TRBV2,NA,TRBJ2-3,TRBD1
TGTGCCAGCAGCTTAGCAGCGGGAGCCACTACTGGGGCCAACGTCCTGACTTTC,CASSLAAGATTGANVLTF,TRBV7-9,NA,TRBJ2-6,TRBD2
TGTGCCAGCAGCCTTCTGGTAGCGGGGGAGGGCACAGATACGCAGTATTTT,CASSLLVAGEGTDTQYF,TRBV3-1/TRBV3-2,NA,TRBJ2-3,TRBD2
TGTGCCAGCAGCCCCGACAGGGTTGCTGGCTACACCTTC,CASSPDRVAGYTF,TRBV12-3/TRBV12-4,NA,TRBJ1-2,TRBD1
TGTGCCATCAGTGAGGGGCAGGGTTTCGGCAATCAGCCCCAGCATTTT,CAISEGQGFGNQPQHF,TRBV10-3,NA,TRBJ1-5,NA
TGTGCCAGCAGGACCCTCTGGGGGAGCACTGAAGCTTTCTTT,CASRTLWGSTEAFF,TRBV6-5,NA,TRBJ1-1,NA